The table lists the clone carrying this T cell receptor (beta chain) with a few counts. Its specificity is not known. These data come from a study of spatial heterogeneity in lung cancer. About the study: Each time, sequencing found more beta-chain sequences than alpha-chain sequences.

This sample's time point: blood at routine non-recurrence follow-up after resection. Whole RNA, which was extracted from tumor, nontumor lung tissue or frozen PBMC, was sequenced without any cell sorting. The CDR3 sequence is 14 residues long. V was clipped by 0 bases and J by 2 bases, with 7 bases between them. Germline V gene lookup returns CDR1 LGHDT and CDR2 YNNKEL (reference sequence). Single TCR cDNA molecules each had their own unique molecular identifier. A single record per CDR3 protein comes from TCRdb applying MiXCR to the 5' RACE reads. The sample consists of under 150,000 distinct CDR3 sequences, 12% of them appearing once. Study observations and caveats: Expanded tumor TCRs that were ubiquitous appeared in blood more at resection than follow-up.

The sequence was collected from a male donor with early-stage non-small cell lung cancer. This specimen was PBMCs, taken at follow-up. The J gene is TRBJ1-1, the V gene TRBV3-1, with D unclear. Written as DNA, the CDR3 is TGTGCCAGCAGCCAAGATCGACAAAACACTGAAGCTTTCTTT. It encodes CASSQDRQNTEAFF. Looking up the rest from reference TRBV3-1 and TRBJ1-1 gives the full variable domain: DTAVSQTPKYLVTQMGNDKSIKCEQNLGHDTMYWYKQDSKKFLKIMFSYNNKELIINETVPNRFSPKSPDKAHLNLHINSLELGDSAVYFCASSQDRQNTEAFFGQGTRLTVV.